These 21 T cell receptor beta chains were sequenced from one sample in a study of OX40 agonist ivuxolimab in advanced cancers. Using immunoSEQ multiplex PCR, the repertoire was profiled, and TCRdb retains in-frame clones only, with some absent. This table has over 50,000 clones, about nine tenths appearing once. The specimen comprised CD4+ or CD8+ T cells sorted from blood, sampled in a trial of the OX40 agonist ivuxolimab. Receptor source: an adult with an advanced solid tumor such as melanoma, head and neck, liver or kidney cancer.

CDR3 coding DNA: TGTGCCAGCAGCAACCGCTGGAGCGGAACCTACAATGAGCAGTTCTTC. Its translation is CASSNRWSGTYNEQFF. The chain couples TRBV11-2 to TRBJ2-1; maybe TRBD2 (5 bases). The V and J ends lost 5 bases and 2 bases respectively, with 16 bases between them. Germline V lookup: CDR1 SGHAT, CDR2 FQNNGV. CDR3 length: 16 amino acids.

The chain recombines TRBV5-6 with TRBJ2-1; D is unresolved. The CDR3 is 11 residues long. CDR1 and CDR2 (germline): SGHDT, YYEEEE. With 3 bases removed from V and 2 bases from J, the gap between germline ends came to 0 bases. The CDR3 nucleotides are TGTGCCAGCAGCTCCTACAATGAGCAGTTCTTC. Translated, it gives CASSSYNEQFF.

The V and J genes are TRBV15 and TRBJ2-1; D might be TRBD2 (6 bases). The CDR3 totals 16 residues. From germline, CDR1 is LNHNV and CDR2 YYDKDF (reference sequence). Trimming took off 0 bases at V and 2 bases at J, with 11 bases between the two ends. As DNA, the CDR3 is TGTGCCACCAGCAGAGATATTGGCGGGACCTACAATGAGCAGTTCTTC. This encodes CATSRDIGGTYNEQFF. The variable domain in full, with the rest retrieved from reference TRBV15 and TRBJ2-1, is DAMVIQNPRYQVTQFGKPVTLSCSQTLNHNVMYWYQQKSSQAPKLLFHYYDKDFNNEADTPDNFQSRRPNTSFCFLDIRSPGLGDTAMYLCATSRDIGGTYNEQFFGPGTRLTVL.

The V and J genes are TRBV10-1 and TRBJ2-1; TRBD2 matches at 12 bases. V was clipped by 3 bases and J by 4 bases; unmatched bases: 4. CDR3 length: 16 amino acids. Germline lookup yields CDR1 WNHNN and CDR2 SYGVQD (reference sequence). The CDR3 DNA reads TGCGCCAGCAGTGATGGACTAGCGGGAAGTTACAATGAGCAGTTCTTC. It encodes CASSDGLAGSYNEQFF.

The V gene is TRBV2, the J gene TRBJ1-2, with D possibly matching TRBD1 (5 bases). The germline V and J ends were trimmed by 7 bases and 4 bases, with 16 bases remaining between them. CDR1 is SNHLY, CDR2 FYNNEI, per germline. The CDR3 length is 14 residues. This CDR3 is CASKTSAGSYGYTF. The CDR3 DNA sequence: TGTGCCAGCAAAACATCGGCAGGGAGCTATGGCTACACCTTC.

This clone was detected once. CDR3 sequence reads: CASSTPGVYEQYF. The CDR3 bases are TGTGCCAGCAGTACCCCAGGGGTCTACGAGCAGTACTTC. The chain is built from TRBV6-5 and TRBJ2-7; the D gene is possibly TRBD1 (6 bases). The length of the CDR3 is 13 residues. V was cut by 5 bases and J by 3 bases, with 11 bases left in between. Germline V gene sequence: CDR1 MNHEY, CDR2 SVGAGI.

The chain links TRBV4-2 to TRBJ2-7; TRBD1 aligns across 7 bases. Germline CDR1 and CDR2: LGHNA and YNFKEQ. Trimming cost V 1 base and J 2 bases; bases outside gene matches: 8. This CDR3 spans 16 amino acids. The CDR3 sequence: CASSQAAGTVTYEQYF. The DNA of the CDR3 is TGTGCCAGCAGCCAAGCTGCCGGGACAGTGACCTACGAGCAGTACTTC.

The genes are TRBV7-9 and TRBJ2-2, with 9 positions matching TRBD2. The CDR3 has 17 amino acids. In germline, CDR1 is SEHNR, CDR2 FQNEAQ (reference sequence). J was trimmed by 5 bases and V by 1 base; bases with no gene match: 8. Here the CDR3 DNA reads TGTGCCAGCAGCTTAGTCCGGCGGGAGGGCCGAACCGGGGAGCTGTTTTTT. Its protein product is CASSLVRREGRTGELFF.

The CDR3 protein is CASSLDAGGYTF. CDR3 DNA sequence: TGTGCCAGCAGCCTCGATGCGGGGGGCTACACCTTC. The chain combines TRBV4-2 with TRBJ1-2; D is ambiguous. Germline V gives CDR1 LGHNA, CDR2 YNFKEQ. The CDR3 runs 12 residues. V gave up 4 bases and J gave up 8 bases, with 11 bases separating them.

In this sample, this clone turned up once. V and J are TRBV4-3 and TRBJ2-5, with D maybe TRBD2 (5 bases). Per germline, CDR1 LGHNA and CDR2 YSLEER. V was cut by 0 bases and J by 3 bases, with 8 bases left in between. The CDR3 is 14 residues long. The CDR3 is CASSQEAREETQYF. In DNA, the CDR3 is TGCGCCAGCAGCCAAGAGGCGCGGGAAGAGACCCAGTACTTC.

The V gene is TRBV4-3, the J gene TRBJ1-2; D remains ambiguous. The CDR3 spans 13 residues. V dropped 3 bases and J dropped 0 bases, with 5 bases sitting between them. CDR1 and CDR2 (germline): LGHNA, YSLEER. CDR3 in amino acids: CASSHNTNYGYTF. CDR3 sequence (DNA): TGCGCCAGCAGCCACAATACTAACTATGGCTACACCTTC.

The chain employs TRBV11-3 and TRBJ2-2, with 10 bases that match TRBD1. The CDR3 sequence is 17 residues long. Unmatched junction bases numbered 8, after V lost 1 base and J lost 6 bases. Germline values: CDR1 SGHNT, CDR2 YENEEA. The CDR3 protein is CASSLAMTGQGAGELFF. The CDR3 DNA follows: TGTGCCAGCAGCTTAGCTATGACTGGACAGGGGGCCGGGGAGCTGTTTTTT.

The genes are TRBV7-2 and TRBJ1-2; D gene unclear. Germline CDR1 SGHTA, CDR2 FQGNSA. V gave up 1 base and J gave up 4 bases, with 4 bases separating them. This CDR3 has 12 amino acids. The CDR3 DNA reads as TGTGCCAGCAGCTTAGTTGGCTATGGCTACACCTTC. Its protein is CASSLVGYGYTF.

This clone was seen more than once but under ten times. The genes are TRBV9 and TRBJ2-5; possibly TRBD1 or TRBD2 for D (6 bases each). Trimming took 4 bases from V and 5 from J, leaving 21 bases between them. This CDR3 contains 16 residues. Germline V CDR1 and CDR2: SGDLS, YYNGEE. The CDR3 sequence is CASSTFMGGEGETQYF. The CDR3 coding sequence is TGTGCCAGCAGCACCTTTATGGGGGGCGAGGGTGAGACCCAGTACTTC.

The chain is built from TRBV7-9 and TRBJ2-2; unclear D gene. This CDR3 spans 13 amino acids. Germline-derived CDR1 and CDR2 are SEHNR and FQNEAQ (reference sequence). V was shortened by 7 bases and J by 3 bases, with 9 bases between the two germline ends. In DNA, the CDR3 is TGTGCCAGCAACGGGCAGTACACCGGGGAGCTGTTTTTT. Translation: CASNGQYTGELFF.

V is TRBV5-6 and J is TRBJ2-1, with TRBD2 identical over 9 bases. The germline V gene encodes CDR1 SGHDT and CDR2 YYEEEE. The V and J ends lost 4 bases and 0 bases, in that order; junction bases with no gene match: 8. CDR3 size: 17 residues. For the CDR3, the DNA is TGTGCCAGCAGCACCTCTAGCGGGATCAGCTCCTACAATGAGCAGTTCTTC. Protein sequence: CASSTSSGISSYNEQFF.

The J gene is TRBJ2-2, the V gene TRBV4-3, with 9 bases matching TRBD1. The CDR3 runs to 15 residues. Looked up from germline, CDR1 is LGHNA and CDR2 is YSLEER. With V trimmed by 3 bases and J by 5 bases, 4 bases remained unmatched. The CDR3 bases are TGCGCCAGCAGCCACGGGACAGGGTCTACCGGGGAGCTGTTTTTT. Its protein is CASSHGTGSTGELFF.

J is TRBJ2-7 and V is TRBV4-1, with a tentative D call TRBD1 (6 bases). This CDR3 is 15 amino acids long. Germline lookup yields CDR1 MGHRA and CDR2 YSYEKL. The V end was cut by 1 base, the J end by 6 bases, with 16 bases between. CDR3 sequence reads: CASSQVGRGLSEQYF. In DNA, the CDR3 is TGCGCCAGCAGCCAAGTCGGCAGGGGTCTAAGCGAGCAGTACTTC.

This clone was detected only once. V and J are TRBV28 and TRBJ1-3; 9 bases are shared with TRBD1. The CDR3 is made up of 17 amino acids. Trimming at V came to 5 bases and at J to 2 bases, leaving 10 bases not matched to a gene. Germline V gene sequence: CDR1 MDHEN, CDR2 SYDVKM. CDR3 DNA: TGTGCCAGCAGTCTTGGGACAGGGTTTTTCGCTGGAAACACCATATATTTT. This sequence encodes CASSLGTGFFAGNTIYF.

This chain links TRBV4-1 with TRBJ2-3, with TRBD2 matching over 11 bases. Trimming at V came to 0 bases and at J to 5 bases, leaving 1 base not matched to a gene. The CDR3 consists of 15 residues. The germline V gene has CDR1 MGHRA and CDR2 YSYEKL. CDR3 in amino acids: CASSQELAGGDTQYF. For the CDR3, the DNA is TGCGCCAGCAGCCAAGAGCTAGCGGGGGGAGATACGCAGTATTTT.

Only one count was recorded for this clone. This rearrangement joins TRBV6-5 to TRBJ2-7; no clear D. The germline V gene encodes CDR1 MNHEY and CDR2 SVGAGI. This CDR3 contains 13 residues. Trimming shortened V by 0 bases and J by 5 bases, and 8 bases separated the two germline ends. For the CDR3, the DNA is TGTGCCAGCAGTTACTCGGCAGTACACGAGCAGTACTTC. Amino acids: CASSYSAVHEQYF.